This T cell receptor beta chain was documented in a study of post-analysis software for immune sequencing data (dated by TCRdb to between 2015 and 2017). General notes on the study: Recorded disease courses included relapsing-remitting, secondary progressive and progressive-relapsing multiple sclerosis, with some patients lacking subtype annotation. Patient repertoires were compared against roughly 11 previously published healthy control repertoires from donors aged roughly 6 to 25 years. A subset of samples was prepared in parallel using single-end sample barcoding, then pooled and co-amplified after Illumina adapter ligation. Paper-wide results and their limitations: Patients showed significantly higher frequencies than controls for roughly five TRBV segments, among them TRBV5-6, TRBV5-1 and TRBV20-1. Direct clustering with F measure revealed strong co-clustering of samples prepared in the same batch, which led to a batch-effect correction. Multiple sclerosis patients had significantly lower normalized Chao1 diversity than controls, a result that suggests substantial peripheral T-cell clonal expansion. The multiple sclerosis patient group was slightly younger than the control group.

Receptor amplification or capture employed PCR. Sequencer: Illumina HiSeq 2500. Unique molecular identifiers were incorporated into TCR beta cDNA libraries to reduce PCR and sequencing biases. Approximately 500,000 cDNA molecules were obtained per 1 to 10 million input T cells, so each molecule approximated one T cell. Patient libraries were prepared and sequenced with the same protocol used for the earlier healthy control dataset. Samples belonging to the same batch were prepared together, multiplexed and sequenced on a shared HiSeq lane. In the source study's methods: MIGEC was used to process the raw barcoded reads, and molecular identifier groups with only a single read were discarded before consensus assembly and CDR3 extraction. Clonotype tables were post-analysed with VDJtools, normalizing diversity by down-sampling all datasets to the smallest sample size. In repertoire overlap clustering, CDR3 amino acid sequences, but not nucleotide sequences, were matched to correct batch-related cross-sample contamination. The public reads were quality trimmed at Q25 with fastp and then assembled into clones with MiXCR by TCRdb, keeping productive beta chains. Each CDR3 protein gets just one entry, which takes the most common genes and DNA from the rows behind it. The V and J calls were determined by TCRdb, not by the authors. Across this sample there are some 450,000 distinct CDR3 sequences, with approximately 46% seen only once. The ten largest clonotypes hold about 12% of the sample.

To demonstrate the VDJtools post-analysis software, TCR beta repertoires were profiled from the peripheral blood of 10 to 15 young patients with multiple sclerosis. The patients with multiple sclerosis were children and adolescents between about 6 and 17 years of age. The cysteine opens and the phenylalanine closes a CDR3 of 15 amino acids. The retained sequence is limited to the CDR3, 45 bases, with the frame set at the first base. Comments on this clonotype: The antigen this receptor binds is unknown. No qualities accompany the bases; no much larger clone lies one base away.

The origin of this receptor is a girl under 18 with multiple sclerosis. Sample: blood. Here the chain combines TRBV21-1 and TRBJ1-2. TRBV21-1 is recorded as a pseudogene. The CDR3 corresponds to CASINRLATNYGYTF. The DNA sequence reads TGTGCCAGCATCAACCGACTGGCTACTAACTATGGCTACACCTTC.